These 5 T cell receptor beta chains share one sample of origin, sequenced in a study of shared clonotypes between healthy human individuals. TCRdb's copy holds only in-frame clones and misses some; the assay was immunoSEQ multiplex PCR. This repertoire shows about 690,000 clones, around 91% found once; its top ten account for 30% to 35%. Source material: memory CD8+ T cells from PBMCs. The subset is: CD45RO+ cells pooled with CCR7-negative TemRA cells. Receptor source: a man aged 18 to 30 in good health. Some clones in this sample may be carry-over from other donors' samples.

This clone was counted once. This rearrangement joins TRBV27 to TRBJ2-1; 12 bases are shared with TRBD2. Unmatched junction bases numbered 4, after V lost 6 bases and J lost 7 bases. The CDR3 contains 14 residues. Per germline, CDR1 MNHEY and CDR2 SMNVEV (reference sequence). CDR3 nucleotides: TGTGCCAGCAGCGCTAGCGGGAGGGGGAATGAGCAGTTCTTC. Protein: CASSASGRGNEQFF.

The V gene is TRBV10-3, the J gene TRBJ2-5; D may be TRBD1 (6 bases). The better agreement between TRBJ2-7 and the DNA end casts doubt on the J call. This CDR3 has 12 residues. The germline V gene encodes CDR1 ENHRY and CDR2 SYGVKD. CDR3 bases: TGTGCCATCAGGGCGACAGGATACGAGCAGTACTTC. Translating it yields CAIRATGYEQYF.

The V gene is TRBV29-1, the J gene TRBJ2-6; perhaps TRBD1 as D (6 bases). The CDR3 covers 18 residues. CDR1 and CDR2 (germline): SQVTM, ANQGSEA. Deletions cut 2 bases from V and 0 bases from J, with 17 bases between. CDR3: CSVESYRATPSGANVLTF. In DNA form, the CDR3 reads TGCAGCGTTGAATCCTACAGGGCCACTCCCTCTGGGGCCAACGTCCTGACTTTC.

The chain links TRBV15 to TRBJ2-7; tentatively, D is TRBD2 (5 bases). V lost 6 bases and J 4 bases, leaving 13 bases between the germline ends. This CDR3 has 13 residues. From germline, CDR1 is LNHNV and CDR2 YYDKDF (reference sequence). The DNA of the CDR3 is TGTGCCACCAGTTTAGCGCAACCATACGAGCAGTACTTC. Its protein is CATSLAQPYEQYF.

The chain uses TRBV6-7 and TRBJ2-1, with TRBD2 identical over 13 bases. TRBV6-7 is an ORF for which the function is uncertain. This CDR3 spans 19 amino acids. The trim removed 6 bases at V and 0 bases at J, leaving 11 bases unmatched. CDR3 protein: CASSLPGLAGKSSYNEQFF. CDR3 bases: TGTGCCAGCAGCCTCCCGGGACTAGCGGGAAAAAGCTCCTACAATGAGCAGTTCTTC.